One and the same sample provided the 28 T cell receptor beta chains below, sequenced in a study of blood T cell repertoires in COVID-19. Sequenced by immunoSEQ multiplex PCR; TCRdb stores in-frame clones only, minus some. Among 200,000 to 300,000 clones listed, about 90% were seen once. The sample comprised peripheral blood. These receptors were collected from a man in his 60s who had recovered from COVID-19.

This chain links TRBV5-6 with TRBJ1-1, with 9 bases matching TRBD1. CDR1 and CDR2 from the germline V gene are SGHDT and YYEEEE. The CDR3 consists of 14 residues. Trimming cost V 3 bases and J 6 bases; bases outside gene matches: 6. CDR3 DNA sequence: TGTGCCAGCAGCTACGGACAGGGGACGTCTGAAGCTTTCTTT. Protein product: CASSYGQGTSEAFF.

The chain links TRBV7-9 to TRBJ2-6, with D possibly being TRBD2 (6 bases). Trimming shortened V by 8 bases and J by 2 bases, and 10 bases separated the two germline ends. The germline V gene encodes CDR1 SEHNR and CDR2 FQNEAQ (reference sequence). The CDR3 runs to 14 residues. The chain's CDR3 is CASPPGAGANVLTF. In nucleotides, the CDR3 is TGTGCCAGCCCACCGGGGGCTGGGGCCAACGTCCTGACTTTC.

The chain employs TRBV18 and TRBJ2-1; TRBD2 matches at 9 bases. CDR3 size: 16 residues. Looked up from germline, CDR1 is KGHSH and CDR2 is LQKENI. The V gene end was trimmed by 3 bases and the J gene end by 3 bases; junction bases not matched to a gene: 6. The CDR3, as DNA: TGTGCCAGCTCACCCTCTAGCGGGGCCCACTACAATGAGCAGTTCTTC. This translates into CASSPSSGAHYNEQFF. Full variable domain (remainder filled in from reference TRBV18 and TRBJ2-1): NAGVMQNPRHLVRRRGQEARLRCSPMKGHSHVYWYRQLPEEGLKFMVYLQKENIIDESGMPKERFSAEFPKEGPSILRIQQVVRGDSAAYFCASSPSSGAHYNEQFFGPGTRLTVL.

This chain joins TRBV9 and TRBJ2-1; 9 nucleotides line up with TRBD2. Germline CDR1 and CDR2: SGDLS and YYNGEE. The CDR3 totals 16 residues. V gave up 2 bases and J gave up 3 bases; unmatched junction bases: 6. CDR3 sequence reads: CASSVSGTSSYNEQFF. CDR3 nucleotides: TGTGCCAGCAGCGTTTCCGGGACTAGCAGCTACAATGAGCAGTTCTTC. The whole variable domain, filled in from reference TRBV9 and TRBJ2-1, reads DSGVTQTPKHLITATGQRVTLRCSPRSGDLSVYWYQQSLDQGLQFLIQYYNGEERAKGNILERFSAQQFPDLHSELNLSSLELGDSALYFCASSVSGTSSYNEQFFGPGTRLTVL.

This clone has a count of ten or more. The same CDR3 can be traced to other DNA sequences in this sample. This chain uses TRBV19 with TRBJ1-6; 9 nucleotides agree with TRBD1. V dropped 7 bases and J dropped 5; count of bases not matched to a gene: 6. This CDR3 is 15 amino acids long. The germline V gene encodes CDR1 LNHDA and CDR2 SQIVND (reference sequence). For the CDR3, the DNA is TGTGCCAGTACCCCTACAGGGGGCGATAATTCACCCCTCCACTTT. It translates to CASTPTGGDNSPLHF.

The chain employs TRBV2 and TRBJ1-2; D possibly corresponds to TRBD1 (6 bases). The CDR3 runs 15 residues. From germline, CDR1 is SNHLY and CDR2 FYNNEI. Between the trimmed V and J ends, which lost 6 bases and 4 bases, there was a span of 18 bases. The CDR3 sequence is CASSQTQGSVYGYTF. In nucleotides, the CDR3 is TGTGCCAGCAGCCAAACACAGGGTTCAGTCTATGGCTACACCTTC.

V gene TRBV5-1 combines with J gene TRBJ2-5; 9 positions match TRBD2. Germline loops: CDR1 SGHRS, CDR2 YFSETQ. The CDR3 is 16 residues long. Trimming took 1 base from V and 5 from J; bases not matched to a gene: 9. This chain's CDR3 is CASSLFQAGGLETQYF. CDR3 in DNA: TGCGCCAGCAGCTTGTTTCAAGCGGGGGGACTGGAGACCCAGTACTTC.

The rearrangement uses TRBV10-3 and TRBJ2-3; 10 bases line up with TRBD2. CDR1 is ENHRY and CDR2 is SYGVKD in the germline V gene. Trimming took 6 bases from V and 1 from J; bases not matched to a gene: 4. The CDR3 has 15 amino acids. CDR3 protein: CAIRGGLAGTDTQYF. Written as DNA, the CDR3 is TGTGCCATCAGGGGAGGACTAGCGGGCACAGATACGCAGTATTTT.

This clone has just one count. The V and J genes are TRBV12-3 or TRBV12-4 and TRBJ1-1; D ambiguous. The CDR3 extends over 13 amino acids. V was trimmed by 3 bases and J by 5 bases, leaving 10 bases between them. The CDR3 sequence is CASSFGGSTEAFF. CDR3 DNA: TGTGCCAGCAGTTTCGGCGGGAGTACTGAAGCTTTCTTT.

The rearrangement links TRBV7-2 to TRBJ1-1, with a weak D call TRBD1 (6 bases). CDR3 length: 13 residues. Germline CDR1 is SGHTA and CDR2 is FQGNSA. The V end lost 5 bases, the J end lost 10 bases, and 17 bases lay between the germline ends. The chain's CDR3 is CASSRTTGNGAFF. The CDR3 coding sequence is TGTGCCAGCAGCCGGACCACAGGGAACGGAGCTTTCTTT.

The chain employs TRBV7-2 and TRBJ2-3; no definite D call. Germline V gene data show CDR1 as SGHTA and CDR2 as FQGNSA. The CDR3 extends over 14 amino acids. Trimming took off 3 bases at V and 6 bases at J, with 13 bases between the two ends. The CDR3, as DNA: TGTGCCAGCAGCTTTGGGCGTCCAGTGGATACGCAGTATTTT. Encoded protein: CASSFGRPVDTQYF.

This clone was detected only a few times. The J gene is TRBJ2-7, the V gene TRBV29-1, with 10 positions matching TRBD2. CDR3 length: 13 residues. Germline CDR1 reads SQVTM; CDR2 reads ANQGSEA. J gave up 3 bases and V 4 bases, and 3 bases lay outside the gene matches. CDR3 amino acids: CSVVLAGRYEQYV. The CDR3 DNA follows: TGCAGCGTTGTACTAGCGGGGCGCTACGAGCAGTACGTC.

The chain joins TRBV30 to TRBJ1-5, with D tentatively TRBD1 (6 bases). The CDR3 is made up of 14 amino acids. V lost 0 bases and J lost 4, with 10 bases in between. Germline CDR1 GTSNPN, CDR2 SVGIG (reference sequence). The CDR3 region is CAWSVKGDNQPQHF. The CDR3 DNA follows: TGTGCCTGGAGTGTAAAGGGGGATAATCAGCCCCAGCATTTT. Full variable domain (rest looked up from reference TRBV30 and TRBJ1-5): SQTIHQWPATLVQPVGSPLSLECTVEGTSNPNLYWYRQAAGRGLQLLFYSVGIGQISSEVPQNLSASRPQDRQFILSSKKLLLSDSGFYLCAWSVKGDNQPQHFGDGTRLSIL.

This sequence joins TRBV27 and TRBJ2-3, with TRBD2 as a possible D gene (5 bases). This CDR3 is built from 14 residues. Germline-derived CDR1 and CDR2 are MNHEY and SMNVEV (reference sequence). V shed 5 bases and J shed 8 bases, with 17 bases lying between them. In DNA, the CDR3 is TGTGCCAGCAGTGTAAGACATGGGAGTGGTACGCAGTATTTT. It specifies CASSVRHGSGTQYF.

V and J are TRBV6-6 and TRBJ1-6, with 8 bases aligning to TRBD1. Unmatched junction bases numbered 7, after V lost 5 bases and J lost 10 bases. Germline V gene lookup returns CDR1 MNHNY and CDR2 SVGAGI (reference sequence). This CDR3 has 14 residues. The CDR3 DNA reads TGTGCCAGCAGTAGGACAGGGAAGGAATCACCCCTCCACTTT. This translates into CASSRTGKESPLHF.

This clone has just one count. V gene TRBV6-5 combines with J gene TRBJ1-2; TRBD1 might be the D (6 bases). CDR1 and CDR2 from the germline V gene are MNHEY and SVGAGI. CDR3 length: 13 amino acids. V was cut by 7 bases and J by 3 bases, with 12 bases left in between. The CDR3 coding sequence is TGTGCCAGCAATCGCAGGGGCGACTATGGCTACACCTTC. It translates to CASNRRGDYGYTF.

The chain has TRBV19 and TRBJ2-1; D might be TRBD2 (6 bases). Between the trimmed V and J ends, which lost 10 bases and 6 bases, there was a span of 16 bases. The CDR3 has 13 amino acids. CDR1 is LNHDA, CDR2 SQIVND, per germline (reference sequence). DNA for the CDR3: TGTGCCACTTGGGGGGAGCCCGGCAATGAGCAGTTCTTC. It specifies CATWGEPGNEQFF.

The chain carries TRBV6-6 and TRBJ2-5; 7 bases line up with TRBD1. Germline values: CDR1 MNHNY, CDR2 SVGAGI (reference sequence). Trimming cost V 2 bases and J 7 bases; bases outside gene matches: 4. The CDR3 sequence is 13 residues long. The CDR3 spells CASSYDRVGTQYF. The DNA for the CDR3 is TGTGCCAGCAGTTACGACAGGGTGGGGACCCAGTACTTC.

This sequence joins TRBV25-1 and TRBJ2-2, with TRBD2 matching 8 bases. The CDR3 is 15 amino acids. CDR1 MGHDK and CDR2 SYGVNS come from the germline V gene. With V trimmed by 4 bases and J by 4 bases, 5 bases remained unmatched. The CDR3 bases are TGTGCCAGCAGTGTCCACAGCGGGGGCACCGGGGAGCTGTTTTTT. Amino acid sequence: CASSVHSGGTGELFF. Full variable domain (rest looked up from reference TRBV25-1 and TRBJ2-2): EADIYQTPRYLVIGTGKKITLECSQTMGHDKMYWYQQDPGMELHLIHYSYGVNSTEKGDLSSESTVSRIRTEHFPLTLESARPSHTSQYLCASSVHSGGTGELFFGEGSRLTVL.

The chain recombines TRBV25-1 with TRBJ2-1, with 9 bases lining up with TRBD2. CDR3 length equals 14 residues. CDR1 and CDR2 (germline): MGHDK, SYGVNS. V dropped 4 bases and J dropped 9; count of bases not matched to a gene: 7. CDR3 protein: CASSGVGLATEQFF. The DNA for the CDR3 is TGTGCCAGCAGTGGGGTTGGACTAGCGACTGAGCAGTTCTTC.

The chain has TRBV30 and TRBJ2-1, with 10 positions matching TRBD2. The CDR3 runs 15 residues. The V and J ends lost 4 bases and 7 bases, in that order; junction bases with no gene match: 10. The germline V gene encodes CDR1 GTSNPN and CDR2 SVGIG (reference sequence). The CDR3 DNA follows: TGTGCCTGGACGAGCGGGGGGGCCGCGGTGAATGAGCAGTTCTTC. Amino acids: CAWTSGGAAVNEQFF.

This chain joins TRBV7-2 and TRBJ2-1, with D maybe TRBD2 (6 bases). CDR1 and CDR2 (germline): SGHTA, FQGNSA. This CDR3 region has 11 residues. The V end lost 6 bases, the J end lost 8 bases, and 8 bases lay between the germline ends. The CDR3 region has the DNA TGTGCCAGCAGGGCGGGGCATGAGCAGTTCTTC. This sequence encodes CASRAGHEQFF. Full variable domain (outside the CDR3, taken from reference TRBV7-2 and TRBJ2-1): GAGVSQSPSNKVTEKGKDVELRCDPISGHTALYWYRQSLGQGLEFLIYFQGNSAPDKSGLPSDRFSAERTGGSVSTLTIQRTQQEDSAVYLCASRAGHEQFFGPGTRLTVL.

The chain recombines TRBV7-9 with TRBJ1-1; D unresolved. Trimming left V 4 bases short and J 4 bases short, with 13 bases between. This CDR3 spans 14 amino acids. Per germline, CDR1 SEHNR and CDR2 FQNEAQ (reference sequence). In DNA form, the CDR3 reads TGTGCCAGCAGCTCTCTCAACTTATTCACTGAAGCTTTCTTT. It specifies CASSSLNLFTEAFF.

The chain recombines TRBV4-1 with TRBJ2-7; D unresolved. The CDR3 length is 15 residues. V lost 0 bases to trimming and J lost 2 bases, with 11 bases between them. Germline CDR1 is MGHRA and CDR2 is YSYEKL. DNA of the CDR3: TGCGCCAGCAGCCAAGATCGGAACAGCCCCTACGAGCAGTACTTC. Amino acids: CASSQDRNSPYEQYF.

The chain couples TRBV27 to TRBJ2-5; 11 positions agree with TRBD1. CDR3 length equals 15 residues. The V segment lost 6 bases and the J segment 1 base; nucleotides outside the gene matches: 4. CDR1 and CDR2 from the germline V gene are MNHEY and SMNVEV (reference sequence). This chain's CDR3 is CASRRGQGVQETQYF. The DNA for the CDR3 is TGTGCCAGCAGACGGGGACAGGGGGTCCAAGAGACCCAGTACTTC.

The genes are TRBV10-3 and TRBJ1-2, with TRBD1 identical over 8 bases. Germline-derived CDR1 and CDR2 are ENHRY and SYGVKD. The CDR3 spans 13 residues. After removal of 3 bases from V and 7 bases from J, the junction contained 4 bases not matched to a gene. The chain's CDR3 is CAISDQGAAGYTF. The CDR3 coding sequence is TGTGCCATCAGTGATCAGGGGGCTGCTGGCTACACCTTC.

The chain carries TRBV5-6 and TRBJ1-1, with a weak D call TRBD1 (5 bases). The CDR3 is 18 amino acids. Trimming pared 0 bases from V and 1 base from J, leaving 19 bases between. Germline assignment: CDR1 SGHDT and CDR2 YYEEEE. The CDR3 reads CASSLERGTGLRNTEAFF. CDR3 DNA sequence: TGTGCCAGCAGCTTGGAGCGGGGGACCGGATTAAGGAACACTGAAGCTTTCTTT.

The J gene is TRBJ2-3, the V gene TRBV7-2; 8 bases map to TRBD2. There are 14 residues in the CDR3. Germline trimming cut 2 bases from V and 6 bases from J; bases unmatched to any gene: 4. Germline V gene sequence: CDR1 SGHTA, CDR2 FQGNSA. For the CDR3, the DNA is TGTGCCAGCAGCTTATCAGCGGGGGTGGATACGCAGTATTTT. Amino acid sequence: CASSLSAGVDTQYF. Full variable domain (missing parts from reference TRBV7-2 and TRBJ2-3): GAGVSQSPSNKVTEKGKDVELRCDPISGHTALYWYRQSLGQGLEFLIYFQGNSAPDKSGLPSDRFSAERTGGSVSTLTIQRTQQEDSAVYLCASSLSAGVDTQYFGPGTRLTVL.